This T cell receptor beta chain was identified during a study of OX40 agonist ivuxolimab in advanced cancers. Notes on the research overall: The costimulatory receptor OX40 (CD134) was targeted by ivuxolimab, a fully human IgG2 agonistic monoclonal antibody. Among the roughly 52 dose-escalation patients, about 19 had hepatocellular carcinoma, approximately 15 melanoma, 9 renal cell carcinoma and 9 head and neck cancer. Intravenous ivuxolimab was administered to patients every 2 weeks at six dose levels: 0.01, 0.1, 0.3, 1.5, 3 and 10 mg/kg. In the dose-escalation cohort, around four fifths of patients were male, and the mean age was roughly 60 years, with a range of roughly 23 to 85. The purpose of peripheral TCRbeta sequencing was to test whether ivuxolimab changed TCR sequence diversity and led to clonal T-cell expansion. The paper describes the monotherapy dose-escalation part (N ≈ 49 patients) of the phase I trial of ivuxolimab. Patients were allowed to have had prior anti-PD-1, anti-PD-L1 or anti-CTLA-4 therapy, and 30% to 50% of the dose-escalation patients had previously received checkpoint inhibitors. Partial responses occurred in three dose-escalation patients, of whom one had hepatocellular carcinoma and two had cutaneous melanoma. Points the paper makes about the study in general: Low levels of normalized T-cell clonal expansion were also shown by some nonresponding patients. At doses of 0.1 to 3.0 mg/kg, clonal expansion of both CD4+ and CD8+ blood T cells was observed from baseline to week 6. The antigen specificity of the peripheral T cells that underwent clonal expansion was not determined. In the 0.1-3.0 mg/kg groups, partial responders were among the patients with the lowest normalized peripheral clonal expansion, particularly in CD8+ T cells. After ivuxolimab, expanded clones were on average more numerous among CD8+ T cells than among CD4+ T cells.

Genomic DNA was isolated from the sorted cells so that the TCRbeta CDR3 region could be sequenced. The immunoSEQ Assay was used for sequencing of TCRbeta CDR3 regions. In its TCRdb copy, this immuneACCESS table keeps in-frame sequences only and misses some clones. Where compared with another copy, unresolved V genes explain less than half of these, and the others have no known cause. Across this sample there are about 82,000 clones, with about 82% seen only once. The ten largest clonotypes hold approximately 6.5% of the sample. As regards this clone: The clone's antigen remains unknown. Per-base qualities were not stored, and no clone one base away is much larger.

Patients with a history of autoimmune disease or receiving systemic immunosuppression were excluded from the trial. In every dose cohort, peripheral blood was drawn for TCR sequencing at baseline, cycle 4 day 1, and cycle 7 day 1. Samples came from an open-label, multicenter, first-in-human phase I dose-escalation trial of ivuxolimab. Adults with locally advanced or metastatic melanoma, renal cell carcinoma, hepatocellular carcinoma or head and neck squamous cell carcinoma were enrolled in the trial. Before TCR sequencing, CD4+ T cells and CD8+ T cells from peripheral blood were sorted into separate populations. The CDR3 has 14 amino acids, counting the end cysteine and phenylalanine. The DNA shown is the 42-base CDR3, in frame from base 1. CDR1 and CDR2, looked up from the germline V gene (reference sequence), are LNHDA and SQIVND. The V end loses 9 bases and the J end loses 1 base, and a stretch of 15 bases separates them.

The starting material was CD4+ or CD8+ T cells sorted from blood, obtained in a trial of the OX40 agonist ivuxolimab. The TCR sequence derives from an adult with an advanced solid tumor such as melanoma, head and neck, liver or kidney cancer. This chain joins TRBV19 to TRBJ1-1; TRBD1 is a possible D gene, resting on 5 matching bases. The CDR3 protein sequence reads: CASKFVQGNTEAFF. The DNA sequence is TGTGCCAGCAAGTTCGTTCAGGGGAACACTGAAGCTTTCTTT.